The 32 T cell receptor beta chains given below trace back to one sample, sequenced in a study of T cell responses to AZD1222 COVID-19 vaccine. The method was immunoSEQ multiplex PCR; TCRdb's version includes in-frame clones alone and lacks a portion of them. Of some 150,000 clones listed, approximately 94% are singletons. This material consisted of peripheral blood, taken on day 0 of AZD1222 vaccination. The receptors were sampled from an adult in good health.

V is TRBV18 and J is TRBJ1-1; possibly TRBD1 for D (5 bases). The CDR3 runs 14 residues. Germline-derived CDR1 and CDR2 are KGHSH and LQKENI. V was trimmed by 4 bases and J by 3 bases, leaving 12 bases between them. The CDR3 DNA follows: TGTGCCAGCTCACAGTCGAGGGGCCACACTGAAGCTTTCTTT. Translation gives CASSQSRGHTEAFF.

The chain is built from TRBV4-1 and TRBJ2-7, with TRBD1 matching over 8 bases. This CDR3 spans 14 amino acids. Germline CDR1 MGHRA, CDR2 YSYEKL. Trimming at V came to 3 bases and at J to 2 bases, leaving 3 bases not matched to a gene. DNA for the CDR3: TGCGCCAGCAGCCAGAGGACAGGGCCCTACGAGCAGTACTTC. Translation: CASSQRTGPYEQYF.

The chain employs TRBV5-1 and TRBJ1-6, with D possibly matching TRBD1 (5 bases). Germline V gives CDR1 SGHRS, CDR2 YFSETQ. This CDR3 region has 14 residues. The V end lost 5 bases, the J end lost 7 bases, and 13 bases lay between the germline ends. The CDR3 coding sequence is TGCGCCAGCAGGCCGCCGGGGCAAAATTCACCCCTCCACTTT. This codes for CASRPPGQNSPLHF.

The chain links TRBV19 to TRBJ2-3; the D gene is possibly TRBD2 (5 bases). From germline, CDR1 is LNHDA and CDR2 SQIVND (reference sequence). There are 15 residues in the CDR3. With 5 bases removed from V and 2 bases from J, the gap between germline ends came to 14 bases. CDR3 sequence (DNA): TGTGCCAGTAGTGCCCTCCGGGAACACACAGATACGCAGTATTTT. As protein: CASSALREHTDTQYF.

V usage is TRBV11-3 and J usage is TRBJ1-5; weak D call: TRBD1 (5 bases). V was trimmed by 3 bases and J by 9 bases, leaving 12 bases between them. CDR3 size: 13 residues. The V gene's germline CDR1 is SGHNT and CDR2 YENEEA. The CDR3 spells CASSLGRGGPQHF. The CDR3 DNA is TGTGCCAGCAGCTTGGGACGGGGAGGGCCCCAGCATTTT.

The J gene is TRBJ1-2, the V gene TRBV6-1; no firm D call. The germline V gene encodes CDR1 MNHNS and CDR2 SASEGT. V was pared by 3 bases and J by 1 base, with 9 bases between. CDR3 size: 14 residues. Here the CDR3 reads CASSERRVNYGYTF. The CDR3 nucleotides are TGTGCCAGCAGTGAGAGGAGGGTTAACTATGGCTACACCTTC.

The J gene is TRBJ1-6, the V gene TRBV7-2; D call uncertain. Germline CDR1 SGHTA, CDR2 FQGNSA. This CDR3 has 14 residues. The V end was cut by 2 bases, the J end by 7 bases, with 9 bases between. CDR3 residues: CASSLQMGNSPLHF. The CDR3 DNA is TGTGCCAGCAGCTTACAGATGGGAAATTCACCCCTCCACTTT.

The V gene is TRBV10-1, the J gene TRBJ2-7; possible D gene TRBD2, 7 bases. CDR1 and CDR2 from the germline V gene are WNHNN and SYGVQD (reference sequence). This CDR3 contains 14 residues. V dropped 0 bases and J dropped 6 bases, with 12 bases sitting between them. The CDR3 reads CASSESGGAGEQYF. Here the CDR3 DNA reads TGCGCCAGCAGTGAGTCGGGGGGGGCCGGCGAGCAGTACTTC.

The table lists this clone with a few counts. The chain has TRBV7-8 and TRBJ2-2; 8 bases are shared with TRBD1. This CDR3 has 15 amino acids. J gave up 4 bases and V 3 bases, and 4 bases lay outside the gene matches. Per germline, CDR1 SGHVS and CDR2 FQNEAQ. The CDR3 here is CASSFSQGATGELFF. The CDR3 DNA sequence: TGTGCCAGCAGCTTTAGTCAGGGGGCCACCGGGGAGCTGTTTTTT.

The V gene is TRBV6-2 or TRBV6-3, the J gene TRBJ1-2, with D tentatively TRBD1 (6 bases). The germline CDR1 and CDR2 sequences are MNHEY and SVGEGT. This CDR3 region has 14 residues. V was shortened by 2 bases and J by 3 bases, with 10 bases between the two germline ends. In nucleotides, the CDR3 is TGTGCCAGCAGTTACACGGACAGCTACTATGGCTACACCTTC. Translated: CASSYTDSYYGYTF.

This rearrangement joins TRBV29-1 to TRBJ1-5; the D is unclear. This CDR3 has 10 residues. Trimming removed 7 bases at V and 5 bases at J, with 6 bases between. Germline values: CDR1 SQVTM, CDR2 ANQGSEA. The CDR3 DNA reads as TGCAGCGCCACATATCAGCCCCAGCATTTT. Translating it yields CSATYQPQHF.

The rearrangement links TRBV14 to TRBJ2-1; the D gene could be TRBD1 or TRBD2 (7 bases each). V lost 0 bases and J 9 bases, leaving 15 bases between the germline ends. This CDR3 is 15 amino acids long. CDR1 SGHDN and CDR2 FVKESK come from the germline V gene. As DNA, the CDR3 is TGTGCCAGCAGCCAAGATGGCAGGGGGGGGAGTGAGCAGTTCTTC. Amino acid sequence: CASSQDGRGGSEQFF.

The rearrangement uses TRBV6-6 and TRBJ1-2; a weak D match, TRBD1 (6 bases). This CDR3 is built from 13 residues. V lost 2 bases and J 6 bases, leaving 10 bases between the germline ends. Germline V gene lookup returns CDR1 MNHNY and CDR2 SVGAGI (reference sequence). For the CDR3, the DNA is TGTGCCAGCAGTTACGCGGGGGCAAATGGCTACACCTTC. This codes for CASSYAGANGYTF.

The chain combines TRBV19 with TRBJ2-1, with a tentative D call TRBD1 (6 bases). V was pared by 5 bases and J by 1 base, with 12 bases between. The germline V gene has CDR1 LNHDA and CDR2 SQIVND (reference sequence). This CDR3 spans 15 amino acids. For the CDR3, the DNA is TGTGCCAGTAGTCTAAGGGACAAGTCCTACAATGAGCAGTTCTTC. Residues: CASSLRDKSYNEQFF.

This clone was picked up one time. This chain uses TRBV4-3 with TRBJ1-1; D gene ambiguous. V gave up 2 bases and J gave up 11 bases, with 18 bases separating them. The CDR3 is 14 residues long. Germline CDR1 LGHNA, CDR2 YSLEER. CDR3 coding DNA: TGCGCCAGCAGCCAAAGGGTCTCGGATGCGTTGGCTTTCTTT. Translating it yields CASSQRVSDALAFF.

This chain joins TRBV19 and TRBJ1-6; possibly TRBD1 for D (6 bases). The V end was cut by 3 bases, the J end by 13 bases, with 16 bases between. The CDR3 contains 14 residues. Germline V lookup: CDR1 LNHDA, CDR2 SQIVND (reference sequence). CDR3 DNA sequence: TGTGCCAGTAGTATTCCTTACAGGGAGGTCCCCCTCCACTTT. Translating gives CASSIPYREVPLHF.

This rearrangement joins TRBV6-6 to TRBJ1-2, with no clear D. Trimming cost V 4 bases and J 8 bases, with 11 bases left between them. Per the germline V gene, CDR1 is MNHNY and CDR2 is SVGAGI (reference sequence). The length of the CDR3 is 12 residues. The CDR3 loop is CASSSLAYGYTF. Written as DNA, the CDR3 is TGTGCCAGCAGTTCCTTGGCGTACGGCTACACCTTC.

This clone was found once. The chain carries TRBV5-1 and TRBJ1-4, with TRBD1 matching over 7 bases. Looked up from germline, CDR1 is SGHRS and CDR2 is YFSETQ. This CDR3 has 17 residues. V was clipped by 4 bases and J by 4 bases; unmatched bases: 13. CDR3 sequence (DNA): TGCGCCAGCAGCCCTCCTCCGGGACAGCAGTTTAATGAAAAACTGTTTTTT. Its protein is CASSPPPGQQFNEKLFF.

The chain recombines TRBV29-1 with TRBJ2-1, with unresolved D. This CDR3 region has 13 residues. Germline CDR1 reads SQVTM; CDR2 reads ANQGSEA. The germline V and J ends were trimmed by 7 bases and 0 bases, with 10 bases remaining between them. The CDR3 spells CSANTFSYNEQFF. The CDR3 nucleotides are TGCAGCGCAAACACCTTCTCCTACAATGAGCAGTTCTTC.

The chain joins TRBV5-4 to TRBJ1-6; maybe TRBD1 (6 bases). Germline CDR1 reads SGHNT; CDR2 reads YYREEE (reference sequence). The CDR3 runs to 14 residues. Between the trimmed V and J ends, which lost 2 bases and 8 bases, there was a span of 11 bases. The CDR3 protein is CASSLQGKDSPLHF. CDR3 in DNA: TGTGCCAGCAGCTTACAGGGAAAGGATTCACCCCTCCACTTT. Drawing the rest from reference TRBV5-4 and TRBJ1-6, the complete variable domain is ETGVTQSPTHLIKTRGQQVTLRCSSQSGHNTVSWYQQALGQGPQFIFQYYREEENGRGNFPPRFSGLQFPNYSSELNVNALELDDSALYLCASSLQGKDSPLHFGNGTRLTVT.

CDR3 sequence (DNA): TGTGCCAGTAGTTTTGGGACAGCAAATAGCAATCAGCCCCAGCATTTT. This codes for CASSFGTANSNQPQHF. The chain recombines TRBV19 with TRBJ1-5; 7 bases agree with TRBD1. The ends lost 5 bases at V and 0 bases at J; junction bases unmatched: 7. Germline V gene lookup returns CDR1 LNHDA and CDR2 SQIVND (reference sequence). This CDR3 spans 16 amino acids.

The rearrangement links TRBV24-1 to TRBJ2-3; TRBD1 is a possible D gene (6 bases). This CDR3 spans 13 amino acids. Germline V gene data show CDR1 as KGHDR and CDR2 as SFDVKD. V was shortened by 0 bases and J by 12 bases, with 12 bases between the two germline ends. Here the CDR3 reads CATSDLSRGPQYF. CDR3 bases: TGTGCCACCAGTGATTTGAGCAGGGGTCCCCAGTATTTT.

This clone was seen once. The chain has TRBV7-9 and TRBJ1-2; 7 positions agree with TRBD1. The CDR3 consists of 15 residues. J was trimmed by 5 bases and V by 4 bases; bases with no gene match: 10. CDR1 SEHNR and CDR2 FQNEAQ come from the germline V gene (reference sequence). This chain's CDR3 is CASSSGGGQEYGYTF. For the CDR3, the DNA is TGTGCCAGCAGCTCGGGTGGAGGACAGGAGTATGGCTACACCTTC.

This sequence joins TRBV4-3 and TRBJ1-4; 9 bases line up with TRBD1. The CDR3 is 15 residues long. V shed 1 base and J 8 bases; nucleotides not matched to a gene: 5. Germline CDR1 and CDR2: LGHNA and YSLEER. The CDR3 DNA reads as TGCGCCAGCAGCCAAGGGACAGGGGCGGCGGAAAAACTGTTTTTT. Translated: CASSQGTGAAEKLFF.

The V and J genes are TRBV28 and TRBJ1-5; a possible D gene is TRBD1 (5 bases). Germline V gives CDR1 MDHEN, CDR2 SYDVKM. This CDR3 is built from 17 residues. V was clipped by 5 bases and J by 0 bases, with 17 bases between them. CDR3 coding DNA: TGTGCCAGCAGTCGCGCGGGGACCGGTTATAGCAATCAGCCCCAGCATTTT. This codes for CASSRAGTGYSNQPQHF.

The chain uses TRBV7-9 and TRBJ1-5; weak D call: TRBD1 (5 bases). V was cut by 2 bases and J by 6 bases, with 5 bases left in between. The CDR3 consists of 12 residues. CDR1 is SEHNR and CDR2 is FQNEAQ in the germline V gene (reference sequence). The CDR3: CASSLQGQPQHF. The CDR3 bases are TGTGCCAGCAGCTTACAGGGTCAGCCCCAGCATTTT.

The gene calls are TRBV3-1 (or the pseudogene TRBV3-2) and TRBJ1-4, with D unresolved. V was pared by 1 base and J by 0 bases, with 6 bases between. The CDR3 is made up of 15 amino acids. The germline CDR1 and CDR2 sequences are LGHDT and YNNKEL (reference sequence). This chain's CDR3 is CASSQGVTTNEKLFF. Written as DNA, the CDR3 is TGTGCCAGCAGCCAAGGTGTGACAACTAATGAAAAACTGTTTTTT.

The gene calls are TRBV28 and TRBJ1-1; D unresolved. Germline values: CDR1 MDHEN, CDR2 SYDVKM. The CDR3 has 11 amino acids. Between the trimmed V and J ends, which lost 4 bases and 5 bases, there was a span of 5 bases. CDR3 sequence reads: CASSYGTEAFF. The CDR3 DNA is TGTGCCAGCAGTTACGGGACTGAAGCTTTCTTT.

The V and J genes are TRBV5-5 and TRBJ1-1, with D possibly TRBD1 on 5 matching bases. From germline, CDR1 is SGHKS and CDR2 YYEKEE (reference sequence). V was shortened by 3 bases and J by 0 bases, with 12 bases between the two germline ends. This CDR3 is built from 15 residues. For the CDR3, the DNA is TGTGCCAGCAGCTCCCGGGAAGGGGTGAACACTGAAGCTTTCTTT. Translated: CASSSREGVNTEAFF. Looking up the rest from reference TRBV5-5 and TRBJ1-1 gives the full variable domain: DAGVTQSPTHLIKTRGQQVTLRCSPISGHKSVSWYQQVLGQGPQFIFQYYEKEERGRGNFPDRFSARQFPNYSSELNVNALLLGDSALYLCASSSREGVNTEAFFGQGTRLTVV.

This clone has only one observation. The chain employs TRBV19 and TRBJ2-5, with D possibly being TRBD1 or TRBD2 (5 bases each). The germline V gene encodes CDR1 LNHDA and CDR2 SQIVND (reference sequence). V lost 8 bases and J lost 5, with 15 bases in between. The CDR3 runs to 13 residues. The CDR3 DNA reads as TGTGCCAGTGCCAGGGACCCTGGGGAGACCCAGTACTTC. It translates to CASARDPGETQYF.

The gene calls are TRBV5-1 and TRBJ1-2; D may be TRBD1 (6 bases). V lost 4 bases and J lost 6, with 13 bases in between. The length of the CDR3 is 13 residues. The germline V gene has CDR1 SGHRS and CDR2 YFSETQ. As DNA, the CDR3 is TGCGCCAGCAGCCAACAGGGACGGGATGGCTACACCTTC. This encodes CASSQQGRDGYTF.

DNA for the CDR3: TGTGCCAGCAGCTTACGGAACACCGGGGAGCTGTTTTTT. Translating gives CASSLRNTGELFF. The chain is built from TRBV11-1 and TRBJ2-2; D not certain. The germline V gene has CDR1 SGHAT and CDR2 FQDESV (reference sequence). The CDR3 is made up of 13 amino acids. Trimming took off 2 bases at V and 1 base at J, with 2 bases between the two ends. Together with reference TRBV11-1 and TRBJ2-2, the CDR3 gives the full variable domain: EAEVAQSPRYKITEKSQAVAFWCDPISGHATLYWYRQILGQGPELLVQFQDESVVDDSQLPKDRFSAERLKGVDSTLKIQPAELGDSAMYLCASSLRNTGELFFGEGSRLTVL.